This entry lists 24 T cell receptor beta chains sequenced from one sample in a study of blood T cell repertoires in COVID-19. Libraries were prepared by immunoSEQ multiplex PCR; TCRdb keeps only in-frame clonotypes and omits some of them. The sample carries under 80,000 clones, around 84% recorded once. The source material was peripheral blood. The receptors here all came from a man aged 65 to 79 with acute or convalescent COVID-19.

This clone was detected a few times. The chain's CDR3 is CASSHGGASEQYF. As DNA, the CDR3 is TGTGCCAGCTCACACGGGGGTGCGAGCGAGCAGTACTTC. J is TRBJ2-7 and V is TRBV18; perhaps TRBD2 as D (6 bases). Trimming removed 4 bases from V and 6 bases from J, with 13 bases in between. Germline CDR1 and CDR2: KGHSH and LQKENI. The CDR3 runs 13 residues. Drawing the rest from reference TRBV18 and TRBJ2-7, the complete variable domain is NAGVMQNPRHLVRRRGQEARLRCSPMKGHSHVYWYRQLPEEGLKFMVYLQKENIIDESGMPKERFSAEFPKEGPSILRIQQVVRGDSAAYFCASSHGGASEQYFGPGTRLTVT.

The V gene is TRBV3-1 (or the pseudogene TRBV3-2), the J gene TRBJ1-5; D remains ambiguous. The V gene's germline CDR1 is LGHDT and CDR2 YNNKEL (reference sequence). Between the trimmed V and J ends, which lost 4 bases and 7 bases, there was a span of 8 bases. The CDR3 loop spans 12 amino acids. The CDR3 is CASSLAAQPQHF. CDR3 DNA sequence: TGTGCCAGCAGCCTGGCGGCCCAGCCCCAGCATTTT.

CDR3 in amino acids: CASSLGLAGRSSYEQYF. The CDR3, as DNA: TGTGCCAGCAGCTTGGGTCTAGCGGGACGTAGCTCCTACGAGCAGTACTTC. The chain recombines TRBV5-8 with TRBJ2-7; 9 bases are a match to TRBD2. Germline V gene sequence: CDR1 SGHTS, CDR2 YDEGEE. The CDR3 is 17 residues long. Unmatched junction bases numbered 7, after V lost 0 bases and J lost 0 bases.

The chain has TRBV11-3 and TRBJ2-7; D gene ambiguous. The CDR3 has 14 residues. The V gene lost 5 bases and the J gene lost 2 bases, with 13 bases spanning the gap. The V gene's germline CDR1 is SGHNT and CDR2 YENEEA. The CDR3 DNA reads as TGTGCCAGCAGCCCCCAGTCGGCGGCCTACGAGCAGTACTTC. Encoded protein: CASSPQSAAYEQYF.

The chain uses TRBV28 and TRBJ1-5, with a possible D match to TRBD1 (6 bases). CDR1 and CDR2 (germline): MDHEN, SYDVKM. V lost 5 bases to trimming and J lost 6 bases, with 17 bases between them. The CDR3 has 15 amino acids. CDR3 DNA sequence: TGTGCCAGCAGTATACCACAGGGTGCAGGTCAGCCCCAGCATTTT. Translated: CASSIPQGAGQPQHF.

This chain joins TRBV7-3 and TRBJ1-2, with D tentatively TRBD1 (5 bases). Trimming took 2 bases from V and 6 from J, leaving 10 bases between them. Germline CDR1 reads SGHTA; CDR2 reads FQGTGA. The CDR3 is 13 amino acids. The CDR3 loop reads CASSLGRGNGYTF. In DNA, the CDR3 is TGTGCCAGCAGCTTAGGGCGGGGGAATGGCTACACCTTC.

The CDR3 DNA is TGTGCCAGCAGCCGGACTAGTGGGGGCGAGACCCAGTACTTC. Its translation: CASSRTSGGETQYF. The V call is TRBV11-3, the J call TRBJ2-5, with D possibly being TRBD2 (7 bases). The ends were cut back, 5 bases at V and 5 bases at J, with 15 bases in the middle. CDR1 is SGHNT, CDR2 YENEEA, per germline. This CDR3 region has 14 residues.

The chain has TRBV3-1 (or the pseudogene TRBV3-2) and TRBJ1-5; possibly TRBD1 for D (6 bases). Per germline, CDR1 LGHDT and CDR2 YNNKEL (reference sequence). The CDR3 is 13 amino acids. V was trimmed by 5 bases and J by 7 bases, leaving 12 bases between them. This CDR3 reads CASSSSQGQPQHF. CDR3 in DNA: TGTGCCAGCAGCTCCTCTCAGGGGCAGCCCCAGCATTTT.

The chain joins TRBV6-5 to TRBJ1-1; D unresolved. The V end was cut by 7 bases, the J end by 3 bases, with 12 bases between. CDR3 length equals 13 residues. Germline CDR1 reads MNHEY; CDR2 reads SVGAGI. The CDR3 sequence: CASTLEGHTEAFF. CDR3 sequence (DNA): TGTGCCAGCACTCTTGAGGGTCACACTGAAGCTTTCTTT.

J is TRBJ1-1 and V is TRBV18; D remains ambiguous. Germline CDR1 reads KGHSH; CDR2 reads LQKENI. The CDR3 length is 12 residues. V lost 2 bases, J lost 4 bases, and 5 bases lay in between. In DNA, the CDR3 is TGTGCCAGCTCACCAGCAGGCACTGAAGCTTTCTTT. This gives the protein CASSPAGTEAFF. Supplemented by reference TRBV18 and TRBJ1-1, the full variable domain reads NAGVMQNPRHLVRRRGQEARLRCSPMKGHSHVYWYRQLPEEGLKFMVYLQKENIIDESGMPKERFSAEFPKEGPSILRIQQVVRGDSAAYFCASSPAGTEAFFGQGTRLTVV.

This rearrangement joins TRBV5-8 to TRBJ2-7, with 7 bases fitting TRBD1. CDR3 length: 14 amino acids. CDR1 SGHTS and CDR2 YDEGEE come from the germline V gene. Trimming at V came to 6 bases and at J to 4 bases, leaving 10 bases not matched to a gene. This CDR3 reads CASNLDRVAYEQYF. The CDR3 bases are TGTGCCAGCAATCTTGACAGGGTAGCTTACGAGCAGTACTTC.

The chain carries TRBV25-1 and TRBJ2-1; D is perhaps TRBD2 (5 bases). The CDR3 consists of 13 residues. V was pared by 6 bases and J by 1 base, with 7 bases between. Germline CDR1 reads MGHDK; CDR2 reads SYGVNS. The CDR3 DNA sequence: TGTGCCAGCAGGGACTTTTCCTACAATGAGCAGTTCTTC. As protein: CASRDFSYNEQFF.

The chain has TRBV29-1 and TRBJ2-1, with D possibly TRBD2 on 6 matching bases. The CDR3 is 14 amino acids. Germline V gene lookup returns CDR1 SQVTM and CDR2 ANQGSEA. With 7 bases removed from V and 9 bases from J, the gap between germline ends came to 22 bases. The CDR3 coding sequence is TGCAGCGCGAAACCAGGGATGGAGGGCTCTGAGCAGTTCTTC. Amino acids: CSAKPGMEGSEQFF.

This chain uses TRBV6-5 with TRBJ2-7, with a tentative D call TRBD2 (5 bases). Germline values: CDR1 MNHEY, CDR2 SVGAGI. The CDR3 is made up of 16 amino acids. Trimming pared 3 bases from V and 0 bases from J, leaving 15 bases between. CDR3 DNA: TGTGCCAGCAGTTATTCCGGGGTTCGTAGCTCCTACGAGCAGTACTTC. This gives the protein CASSYSGVRSSYEQYF.

The V call is TRBV11-2, the J call TRBJ2-3, with D unresolved. The V gene lost 7 bases and the J gene lost 2 bases, with 13 bases spanning the gap. CDR1 and CDR2 (germline): SGHAT, FQNNGV. The length of the CDR3 is 14 residues. DNA for the CDR3: TGTGCCAGCAACGAGGCCCTTTTCACAGATACGCAGTATTTT. This gives the protein CASNEALFTDTQYF.

The chain links TRBV24-1 to TRBJ2-1, with 7 positions matching TRBD2. Trimming removed 5 bases from V and 1 base from J; junction bases left unmatched: 4. The CDR3 spans 15 residues. From germline, CDR1 is KGHDR and CDR2 SFDVKD. Here the CDR3 DNA reads TGTGCCACCAGTGTGGCGGGAGTTTCCTACAATGAGCAGTTCTTC. Protein sequence: CATSVAGVSYNEQFF.

The rearrangement uses TRBV6-6 and TRBJ1-5; tentatively, D is TRBD1 (5 bases). The ends were cut back, 10 bases at V and 2 bases at J, with 12 bases in the middle. In germline, CDR1 is MNHNY, CDR2 SVGAGI (reference sequence). The CDR3 extends over 13 amino acids. The CDR3, as DNA: TGTGCCATCCGGGGAGGGGGCAATCAGCCCCAGCATTTT. Translating it yields CAIRGGGNQPQHF.

The chain combines TRBV24-1 with TRBJ2-5; 10 bases are shared with TRBD1. The CDR3 has 16 residues. V shed 4 bases, J shed 5 bases, and the junction held 9 bases outside the gene matches. CDR1 and CDR2 from the germline V gene are KGHDR and SFDVKD. Here the CDR3 DNA reads TGTGCCACCAGTGACCCTGACAGGGGGCCGAGGGAGACCCAGTACTTC. This translates into CATSDPDRGPRETQYF.

V and J are TRBV30 and TRBJ1-1; no clear D gene. CDR1 GTSNPN and CDR2 SVGIG come from the germline V gene (reference sequence). Trimming took 2 bases from V and 1 from J, leaving 8 bases between them. The CDR3 is 13 amino acids. In nucleotides, the CDR3 is TGTGCCTGGAGTAGGGAGGGGAACACTGAAGCTTTCTTT. It encodes CAWSREGNTEAFF. Drawing the rest from reference TRBV30 and TRBJ1-1, the complete variable domain is SQTIHQWPATLVQPVGSPLSLECTVEGTSNPNLYWYRQAAGRGLQLLFYSVGIGQISSEVPQNLSASRPQDRQFILSSKKLLLSDSGFYLCAWSREGNTEAFFGQGTRLTVV.

V usage is TRBV2 and J usage is TRBJ2-7, with a weak D call TRBD1 (5 bases). CDR1 SNHLY and CDR2 FYNNEI come from the germline V gene. The CDR3 has 12 amino acids. Between the trimmed V and J ends, which lost 7 bases and 2 bases, there was a span of 9 bases. The CDR3 DNA sequence: TGTGCCAGCACCAGGGATCCCTACGAGCAGTACTTC. Translating gives CASTRDPYEQYF. The whole variable domain, filled in from reference TRBV2 and TRBJ2-7, reads EPEVTQTPSHQVTQMGQEVILRCVPISNHLYFYWYRQILGQKVEFLVSFYNNEISEKSEIFDDQFSVERPDGSNFTLKIRSTKLEDSAMYFCASTRDPYEQYFGPGTRLTVT.

The rearrangement links TRBV11-2 to TRBJ1-2; 8 bases map to TRBD1. V was clipped by 5 bases and J by 8 bases; unmatched bases: 7. The germline gives CDR1 SGHAT, CDR2 FQNNGV. CDR3 length equals 13 residues. The CDR3 spells CASSRDRRYGYTF. For the CDR3, the DNA is TGTGCCAGCAGCCGGGACAGGAGATACGGCTACACCTTC.

The chain carries TRBV5-1 and TRBJ1-4; 10 bases fit TRBD1. The CDR3 extends over 17 amino acids. Germline lookup yields CDR1 SGHRS and CDR2 YFSETQ. Trimming took 2 bases from V and 3 from J; bases not matched to a gene: 7. The CDR3 spells CASSLGTGVNSNEKLFF. DNA for the CDR3: TGCGCCAGCAGCTTAGGGACAGGGGTCAACTCTAATGAAAAACTGTTTTTT. Variable domain in full (rest from reference TRBV5-1 and TRBJ1-4): KAGVTQTPRYLIKTRGQQVTLSCSPISGHRSVSWYQQTPGQGLQFLFEYFSETQRNKGNFPGRFSGRQFSNSRSEMNVSTLELGDSALYLCASSLGTGVNSNEKLFFGSGTQLSVL.

CDR3 DNA: TGCGCCAGCAGCTTATTAGCGGGAGCGTACAATGAGCAGTTCTTC. Translating it yields CASSLLAGAYNEQFF. The chain couples TRBV5-1 to TRBJ2-1, with 9 bases aligning to TRBD2. The ends lost 2 bases at V and 4 bases at J; junction bases unmatched: 4. In germline, CDR1 is SGHRS, CDR2 YFSETQ. CDR3 length: 15 amino acids.

The chain couples TRBV24-1 to TRBJ2-1; 10 nucleotides match TRBD2. The CDR3 spans 17 residues. V lost 4 bases to trimming and J lost 5 bases; unmatched junction nucleotides: 10. From germline, CDR1 is KGHDR and CDR2 SFDVKD. Here the CDR3 DNA reads TGTGCCACCAGTGACCCCTCTAGCGGGGGCCTGAACAATGAGCAGTTCTTC. Translating gives CATSDPSSGGLNNEQFF.